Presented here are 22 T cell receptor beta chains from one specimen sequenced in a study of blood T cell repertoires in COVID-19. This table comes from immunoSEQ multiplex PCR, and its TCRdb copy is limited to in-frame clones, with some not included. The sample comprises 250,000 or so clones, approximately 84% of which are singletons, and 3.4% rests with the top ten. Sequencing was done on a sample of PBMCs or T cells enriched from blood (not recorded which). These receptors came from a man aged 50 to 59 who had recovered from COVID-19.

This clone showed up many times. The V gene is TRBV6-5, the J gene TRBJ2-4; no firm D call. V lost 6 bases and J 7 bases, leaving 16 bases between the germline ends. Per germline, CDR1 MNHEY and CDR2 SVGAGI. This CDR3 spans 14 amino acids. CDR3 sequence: CASRPLLLGNIQYF. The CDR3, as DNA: TGTGCCAGCAGGCCGCTTCTCCTCGGGAACATTCAGTACTTC.

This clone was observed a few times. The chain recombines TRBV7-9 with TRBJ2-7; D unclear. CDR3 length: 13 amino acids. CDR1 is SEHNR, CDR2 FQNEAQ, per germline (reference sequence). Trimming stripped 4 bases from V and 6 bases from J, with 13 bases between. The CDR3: CASSSYRFPEQYF. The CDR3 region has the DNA TGTGCCAGCAGCTCCTACCGCTTTCCCGAGCAGTACTTC.

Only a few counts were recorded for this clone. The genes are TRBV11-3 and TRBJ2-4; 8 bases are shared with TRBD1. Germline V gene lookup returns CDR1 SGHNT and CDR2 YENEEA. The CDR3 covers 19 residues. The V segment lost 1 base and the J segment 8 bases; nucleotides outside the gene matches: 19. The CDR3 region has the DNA TGTGCCAGCAGCTTAGGTGGAATACGGACAGGGTTTATGGAGGACATTCAGTACTTC. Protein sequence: CASSLGGIRTGFMEDIQYF.

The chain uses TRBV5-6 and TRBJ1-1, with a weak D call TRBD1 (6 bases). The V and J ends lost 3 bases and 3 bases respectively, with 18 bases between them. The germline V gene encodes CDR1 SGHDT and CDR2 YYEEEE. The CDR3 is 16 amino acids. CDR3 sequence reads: CASSSPGQGFDTEAFF. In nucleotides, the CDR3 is TGTGCCAGCAGCTCGCCGGGGCAGGGGTTCGACACTGAAGCTTTCTTT.

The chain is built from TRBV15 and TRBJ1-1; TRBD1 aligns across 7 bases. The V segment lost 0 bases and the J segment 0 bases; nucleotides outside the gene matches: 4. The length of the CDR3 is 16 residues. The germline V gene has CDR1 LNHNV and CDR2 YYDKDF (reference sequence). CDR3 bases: TGTGCCACCAGCAGAGAGCCGACAGGGATGAACACTGAAGCTTTCTTT. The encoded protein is CATSREPTGMNTEAFF.

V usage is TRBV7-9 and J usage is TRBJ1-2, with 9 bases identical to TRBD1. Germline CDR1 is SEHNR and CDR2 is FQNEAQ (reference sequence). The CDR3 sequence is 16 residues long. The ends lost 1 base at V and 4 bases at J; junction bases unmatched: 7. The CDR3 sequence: CASSLDRGPVLYGYTF. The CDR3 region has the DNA TGTGCCAGCAGCTTAGACAGGGGGCCGGTCCTCTATGGCTACACCTTC. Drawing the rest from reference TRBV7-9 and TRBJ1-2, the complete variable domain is DTGVSQNPRHKITKRGQNVTFRCDPISEHNRLYWYRQTLGQGPEFLTYFQNEAQLEKSRLLSDRFSAERPKGSFSTLEIQRTEQGDSAMYLCASSLDRGPVLYGYTFGSGTRLTVV.

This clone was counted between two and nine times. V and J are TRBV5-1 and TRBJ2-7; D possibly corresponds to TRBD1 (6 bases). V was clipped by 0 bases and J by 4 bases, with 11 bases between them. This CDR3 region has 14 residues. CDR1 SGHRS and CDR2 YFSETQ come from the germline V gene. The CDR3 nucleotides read TGCGCCAGCAGCTTGGATAAGGGGGTGTACGAGCAGTACTTC. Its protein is CASSLDKGVYEQYF.

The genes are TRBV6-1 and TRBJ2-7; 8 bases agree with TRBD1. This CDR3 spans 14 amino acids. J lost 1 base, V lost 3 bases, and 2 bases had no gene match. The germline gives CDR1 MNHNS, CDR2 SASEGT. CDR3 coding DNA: TGTGCCAGCAGTGACAGGGGGCCGTCCTACGAGCAGTACTTC. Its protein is CASSDRGPSYEQYF.

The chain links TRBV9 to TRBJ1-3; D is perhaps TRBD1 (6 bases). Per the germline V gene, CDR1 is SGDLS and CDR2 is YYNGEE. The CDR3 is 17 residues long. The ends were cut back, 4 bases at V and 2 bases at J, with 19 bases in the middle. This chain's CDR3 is CASSSTDSLVTGNTIYF. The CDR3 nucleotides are TGTGCCAGCAGCTCCACGGACAGCCTCGTAACTGGAAACACCATATATTTT.

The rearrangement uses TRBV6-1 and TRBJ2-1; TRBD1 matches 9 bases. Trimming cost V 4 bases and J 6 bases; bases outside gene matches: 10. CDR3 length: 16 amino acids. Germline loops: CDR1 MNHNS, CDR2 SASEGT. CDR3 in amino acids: CASSGGWDRAPNEQFF. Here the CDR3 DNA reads TGTGCCAGCAGTGGGGGGTGGGACAGGGCTCCCAATGAGCAGTTCTTC.

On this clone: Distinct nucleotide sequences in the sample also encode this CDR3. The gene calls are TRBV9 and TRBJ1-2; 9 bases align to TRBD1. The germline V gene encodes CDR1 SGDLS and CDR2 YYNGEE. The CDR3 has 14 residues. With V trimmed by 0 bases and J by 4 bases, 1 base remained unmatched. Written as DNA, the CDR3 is TGTGCCAGCAGCGTAGGACAGGGGGGCTATGGCTACACCTTC. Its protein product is CASSVGQGGYGYTF.

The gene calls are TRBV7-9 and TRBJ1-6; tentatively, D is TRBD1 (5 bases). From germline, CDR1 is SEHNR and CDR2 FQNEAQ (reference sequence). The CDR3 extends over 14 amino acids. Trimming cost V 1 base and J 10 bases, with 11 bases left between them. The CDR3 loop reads CASSLDPGNSPLHF. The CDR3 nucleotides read TGTGCCAGCAGCTTAGATCCAGGGAACTCACCCCTCCACTTT.

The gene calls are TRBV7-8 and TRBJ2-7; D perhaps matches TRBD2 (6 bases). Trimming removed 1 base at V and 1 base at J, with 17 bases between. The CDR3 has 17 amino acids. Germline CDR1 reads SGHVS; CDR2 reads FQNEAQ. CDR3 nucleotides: TGTGCCAGCAGCTTAGAGGAGGGGTGGGAACGATCCTACGAGCAGTACTTC. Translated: CASSLEEGWERSYEQYF.

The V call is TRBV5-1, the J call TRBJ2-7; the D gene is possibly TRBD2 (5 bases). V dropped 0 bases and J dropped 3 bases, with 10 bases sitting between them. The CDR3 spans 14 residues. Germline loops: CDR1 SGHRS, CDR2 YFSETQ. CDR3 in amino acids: CASSLGSGNYEQYF. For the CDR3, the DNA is TGCGCCAGCAGCTTGGGGTCGGGGAACTACGAGCAGTACTTC.

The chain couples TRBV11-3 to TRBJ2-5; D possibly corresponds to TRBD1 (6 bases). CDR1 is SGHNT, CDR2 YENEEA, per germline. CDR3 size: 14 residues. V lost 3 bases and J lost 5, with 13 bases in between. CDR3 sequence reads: CASSLQGYRETQYF. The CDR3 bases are TGTGCCAGCAGCTTGCAGGGGTACAGGGAGACCCAGTACTTC.

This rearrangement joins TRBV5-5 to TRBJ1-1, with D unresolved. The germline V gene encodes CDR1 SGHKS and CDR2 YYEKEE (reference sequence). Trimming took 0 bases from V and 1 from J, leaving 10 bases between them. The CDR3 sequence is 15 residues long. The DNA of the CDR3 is TGTGCCAGCAGCTTGGCCGCGTCAGGGAACACTGAAGCTTTCTTT. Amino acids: CASSLAASGNTEAFF.

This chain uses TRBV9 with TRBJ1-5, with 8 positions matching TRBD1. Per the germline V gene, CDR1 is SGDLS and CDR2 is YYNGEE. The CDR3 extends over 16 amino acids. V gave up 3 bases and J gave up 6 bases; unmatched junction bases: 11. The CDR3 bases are TGTGCCAGCAGCGAAGGCCCCGGACAGGGCGGTCAGCCCCAGCATTTT. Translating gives CASSEGPGQGGQPQHF.

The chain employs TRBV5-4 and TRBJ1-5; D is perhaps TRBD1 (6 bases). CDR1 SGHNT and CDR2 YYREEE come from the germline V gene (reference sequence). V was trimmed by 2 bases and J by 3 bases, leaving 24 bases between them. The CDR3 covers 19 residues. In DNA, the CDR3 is TGTGCCAGCAGCTTAGACTTGTTCAGGGGATTTGTGAACAATCAGCCCCAGCATTTT. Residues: CASSLDLFRGFVNNQPQHF.

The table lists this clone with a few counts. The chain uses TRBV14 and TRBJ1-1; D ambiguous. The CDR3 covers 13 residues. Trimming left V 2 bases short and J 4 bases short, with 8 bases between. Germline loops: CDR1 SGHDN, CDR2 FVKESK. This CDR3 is CASSQTAATEAFF. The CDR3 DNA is TGTGCCAGCAGCCAAACAGCTGCCACTGAAGCTTTCTTT. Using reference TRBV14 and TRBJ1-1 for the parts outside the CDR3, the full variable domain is EAGVTQFPSHSVIEKGQTVTLRCDPISGHDNLYWYRRVMGKEIKFLLHFVKESKQDESGMPNNRFLAERTGGTYSTLKVQPAELEDSGVYFCASSQTAATEAFFGQGTRLTVV.

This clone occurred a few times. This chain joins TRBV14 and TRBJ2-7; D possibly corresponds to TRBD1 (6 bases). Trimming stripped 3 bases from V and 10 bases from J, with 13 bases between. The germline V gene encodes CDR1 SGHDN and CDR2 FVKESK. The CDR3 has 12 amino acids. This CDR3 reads CASSHPGGPQYF. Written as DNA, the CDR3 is TGTGCCAGCAGCCACCCTGGGGGCCCCCAGTACTTC.

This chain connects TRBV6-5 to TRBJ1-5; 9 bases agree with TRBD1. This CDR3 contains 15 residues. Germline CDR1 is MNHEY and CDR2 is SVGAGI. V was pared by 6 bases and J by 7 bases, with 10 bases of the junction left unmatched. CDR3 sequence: CASSRTSGTGQPQHF. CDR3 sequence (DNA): TGTGCCAGCAGCCGCACATCCGGGACAGGGCAGCCCCAGCATTTT.

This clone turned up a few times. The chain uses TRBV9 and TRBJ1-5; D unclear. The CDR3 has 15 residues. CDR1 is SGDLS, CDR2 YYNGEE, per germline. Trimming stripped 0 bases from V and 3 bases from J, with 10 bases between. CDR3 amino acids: CASSVGTVVNQPQHF. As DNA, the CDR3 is TGTGCCAGCAGCGTAGGAACAGTAGTCAATCAGCCCCAGCATTTT.